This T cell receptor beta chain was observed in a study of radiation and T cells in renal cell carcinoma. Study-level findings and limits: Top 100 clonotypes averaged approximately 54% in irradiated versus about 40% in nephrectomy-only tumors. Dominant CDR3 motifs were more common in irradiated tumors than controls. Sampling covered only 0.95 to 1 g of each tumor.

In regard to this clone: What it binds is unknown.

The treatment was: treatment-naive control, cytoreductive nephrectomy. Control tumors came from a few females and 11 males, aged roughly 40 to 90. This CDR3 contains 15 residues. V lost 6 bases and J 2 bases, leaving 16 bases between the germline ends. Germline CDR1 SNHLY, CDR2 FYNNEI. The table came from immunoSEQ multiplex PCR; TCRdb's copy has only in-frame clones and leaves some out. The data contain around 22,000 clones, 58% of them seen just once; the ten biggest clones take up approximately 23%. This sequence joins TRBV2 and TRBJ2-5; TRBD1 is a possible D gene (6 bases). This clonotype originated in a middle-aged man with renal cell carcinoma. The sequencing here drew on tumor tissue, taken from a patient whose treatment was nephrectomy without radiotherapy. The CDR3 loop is CASRRTERIQETQYF. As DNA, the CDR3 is TGTGCCAGCAGGAGGACAGAAAGGATACAAGAGACCCAGTACTTC.